The T cell receptor (beta chain) under discussion was sequenced for a study of blood T cell repertoires in COVID-19. Study as a whole: Italy, Spain and the United States were the sources of the convalescent and acute COVID-19 samples.

Germline loops: CDR1 SGHKS, CDR2 YYEKEE (reference sequence). Trimming removed 0 bases from V and 5 bases from J, with 21 bases in between. The CDR3 length is 18 residues. Generated by immunoSEQ multiplex PCR, the TCRdb table keeps only in-frame clones and is missing some. There are approximately 250,000 clones in the sample; over 75% occur only once, and about 3.4% lies in the top ten. Participants in the exposed group had met a COVID-19 case in the 2 weeks before joining the study. The specimen was PBMCs or T cells enriched from blood (not recorded which). The J gene is TRBJ1-5, the V gene TRBV5-5; no firm D call. The clonotype originates from a woman aged 40 to 49 who had been exposed to COVID-19. This CDR3 reads CASSLVWASYNVDQPQHF. The CDR3 DNA reads as TGTGCCAGCAGCTTGGTATGGGCCAGCTATAACGTCGATCAGCCCCAGCATTTT. The entire variable domain, with the rest obtained from reference TRBV5-5 and TRBJ1-5, is as follows: DAGVTQSPTHLIKTRGQQVTLRCSPISGHKSVSWYQQVLGQGPQFIFQYYEKEERGRGNFPDRFSARQFPNYSSELNVNALLLGDSALYLCASSLVWASYNVDQPQHFGDGTRLSIL.